This TCR beta chain appears in the sequencing data of a study of T cell repertoires in cytomegalovirus infection. Study background: Evidence of both CMV infection and a matching HLA type came from public TCR beta signatures.

This clonotype was detected only a few times. Its cognate antigen is unknown. Germline loops: CDR1 MDHEN, CDR2 SYDVKM. Trimming removed 2 bases at V and 4 bases at J, with 12 bases between. The CDR3 extends over 15 amino acids. One entry per CDR3 protein results from TCRdb running MiXCR on the reads. This table has about 130,000 distinct CDR3 sequences, roughly a quarter appearing once. The origin of this receptor is a human donor in good health (CMV status not recorded). Some clones in this sample may be carry-over from other donors' samples. The chain has TRBV28 and TRBJ2-1, with D possibly TRBD2 on 7 matching bases. Sequences were obtained from PBMCs, sequenced either directly or after in vitro stimulation (not recorded which). CDR3 region: CASSLRGAGYNEQFF. The CDR3 bases are TGTGCCAGCAGTTTACGGGGGGCGGGATACAATGAGCAGTTCTTC.